This T cell receptor (beta chain) emerged from a study of T-cell reconstitution after alpha-beta-depleted transplantation in children. Study-level results: From newly produced T cells came most of the T-cell counts and diversity one year after transplant. Surviving recipient T cells and thymic progenitors produced the high day-60 TCRbeta diversity seen in some patients. Several hundred expanded graft clones reportedly were the source of alpha-beta T cells about two months after transplant.

A few counts support this clonotype. No antigen is known for it. The germline gives CDR1 SEHNR, CDR2 FQNEAQ (reference sequence). The V and J ends lost 4 bases and 6 bases respectively, with 20 bases between them. The CDR3 spans 16 residues. Preparation of the TCRbeta library used unique molecular identifiers. TCRdb recomputed calls from the PCR reads with MiXCR, one row per CDR3 protein. The table records 550,000 to 600,000 distinct CDR3 sequences, roughly 23% of them present only once. Sequencing used PBMCs, mostly from graft donor cells, obtained 360 days after TCRalphabeta/CD19-depleted stem cell transplant. The rearrangement joins TRBV7-9 to TRBJ2-3; D may be TRBD1 or TRBD2 (5 bases each). This TCR was recovered from a boy in the first two years of life who had a stem cell transplant for acute myeloid leukemia, so the T cells may come from the graft donor. The CDR3 is CASSSEQSEGTDTQYF. The CDR3 coding sequence is TGTGCCAGCAGCTCAGAACAAAGCGAGGGGACGGATACGCAGTATTTT. Complete variable domain (other parts from reference TRBV7-9 and TRBJ2-3): DTGVSQNPRHKITKRGQNVTFRCDPISEHNRLYWYRQTLGQGPEFLTYFQNEAQLEKSRLLSDRFSAERPKGSFSTLEIQRTEQGDSAMYLCASSSEQSEGTDTQYFGPGTRLTVL.